A single sample gave rise to the 15 T cell receptor beta chains below, sequenced in a study of Ad26.COV2.S vaccination and SARS-CoV-2 variants. Sequencing was performed with immunoSEQ multiplex PCR; in TCRdb, only in-frame clones are kept and a portion is missing. Among over 300,000 clones, roughly 85% were seen once, and the ten largest hold around 7%. Sample treatment: approximately 18 received Ad26.COV2.S at low or high dose, single or two shots; a few received placebo; per-sample allocation not given. Sampling was done on day 63 after the first vaccine or placebo injection. Sequenced here: peripheral blood, sampled in a trial of Ad26.COV2.S vaccine versus placebo. The receptors were gathered from a person between 18 and 59 years old who received the Ad26.COV2.S COVID-19 vaccine or a placebo.

The J gene is TRBJ2-7, the V gene TRBV7-9, with D uncertain. Trimming took off 3 bases at V and 3 bases at J, with 3 bases between the two ends. CDR3 size: 11 residues. Germline CDR1 and CDR2: SEHNR and FQNEAQ (reference sequence). The CDR3 DNA reads TGTGCCAGCAGCTTGTACTACGAGCAGTACTTC. Protein: CASSLYYEQYF.

This rearrangement joins TRBV19 to TRBJ2-1, with 7 bases fitting TRBD2. The CDR3 has 15 residues. V dropped 3 bases and J dropped 3; count of bases not matched to a gene: 5. CDR1 is LNHDA, CDR2 SQIVND, per germline (reference sequence). CDR3: CASSMSLAVYNEQFF. CDR3 nucleotides: TGTGCCAGTAGTATGAGCCTAGCGGTCTACAATGAGCAGTTCTTC.

V gene TRBV11-1 combines with J gene TRBJ1-6; 7 nucleotides agree with TRBD1. CDR3 length: 14 residues. The V segment lost 4 bases and the J segment 5 bases; nucleotides outside the gene matches: 2. Germline CDR1 SGHAT, CDR2 FQDESV (reference sequence). The CDR3 spells CASSSDRDNSPLHF. CDR3 bases: TGTGCCAGCAGCTCCGACAGGGATAATTCACCCCTCCACTTT.

V usage is TRBV10-1 and J usage is TRBJ1-4, with D unresolved. V was clipped by 0 bases and J by 4 bases, with 9 bases between them. The CDR3 runs 15 residues. Germline CDR1 is WNHNN and CDR2 is SYGVQD (reference sequence). CDR3 DNA: TGCGCCAGCAGTGAGTCGAACAGTCGTAATGAAAAACTGTTTTTT. Its translation is CASSESNSRNEKLFF.

This clone was observed a few times. The rearrangement links TRBV7-9 to TRBJ1-2; D not certain. CDR1 is SEHNR, CDR2 FQNEAQ, per germline (reference sequence). The CDR3 contains 13 residues. Between the trimmed V and J ends, which lost 5 bases and 3 bases, there was a span of 10 bases. The CDR3 DNA follows: TGTGCCAGCAGCCAAAGCCGGGACTATGGCTACACCTTC. Protein sequence: CASSQSRDYGYTF.

The CDR3 region is CASSVAGEGGEQYF. For the CDR3, the DNA is TGTGCCAGCAGTGTAGCGGGAGAAGGCGGCGAGCAGTACTTC. J is TRBJ2-7 and V is TRBV6-1; 9 bases match TRBD2. This CDR3 contains 14 residues. Germline CDR1 and CDR2: MNHNS and SASEGT. The trim removed 4 bases at V and 6 bases at J, leaving 7 bases unmatched.

The chain carries TRBV12-3 or TRBV12-4 and TRBJ2-7; the D gene is possibly TRBD1 (5 bases). Trimming pared 1 base from V and 5 bases from J, leaving 6 bases between. The CDR3 is made up of 12 amino acids. The DNA of the CDR3 is TGTGCCAGCAGTTTAGTGGACAACGAGCAGTACTTC. Amino acid sequence: CASSLVDNEQYF.

The V gene is TRBV28, the J gene TRBJ2-1, with 10 bases fitting TRBD2. With 9 bases clipped from V and 5 bases from J, the junction kept 7 bases outside the gene matches. The CDR3 is 14 residues long. Germline V gene data show CDR1 as MDHEN and CDR2 as SYDVKM. The CDR3 reads CAREREGLDNEQFF. The CDR3 region has the DNA TGTGCCAGAGAGCGGGAGGGCTTAGACAATGAGCAGTTCTTC.

Written as DNA, the CDR3 is TGCGCCAGCAGCTTGGGGGGGCCTAACACTGAAGCTTTCTTT. Residues: CASSLGGPNTEAFF. The rearrangement joins TRBV5-1 to TRBJ1-1; weak D call: TRBD1 (6 bases). The CDR3 has 14 amino acids. V was trimmed by 0 bases and J by 2 bases, leaving 8 bases between them. Germline values: CDR1 SGHRS, CDR2 YFSETQ.

V is TRBV5-1 and J is TRBJ1-5; 7 bases map to TRBD1. In germline, CDR1 is SGHRS, CDR2 YFSETQ. This CDR3 spans 15 amino acids. After removal of 0 bases from V and 4 bases from J, the junction contained 4 bases not matched to a gene. In DNA form, the CDR3 reads TGCGCCAGCAGCTTGGATGGGACAGTGAATCAGCCCCAGCATTTT. Translating it yields CASSLDGTVNQPQHF.

The chain joins TRBV10-3 to TRBJ2-1; 12 nucleotides match TRBD2. Germline CDR1 and CDR2: ENHRY and SYGVKD. J gave up 10 bases and V 7 bases, and 14 bases lay outside the gene matches. The CDR3 covers 16 residues. The CDR3 bases are TGTGCCATCAACTCTCTTTCGGGACTAGCGGGCGCGGAGCAGTTCTTC. The encoded protein is CAINSLSGLAGAEQFF.

The rearrangement links TRBV5-5 to TRBJ1-5; no reliable D call. Trimming removed 0 bases from V and 3 bases from J, with 16 bases in between. The CDR3 runs 17 residues. Germline lookup yields CDR1 SGHKS and CDR2 YYEKEE (reference sequence). Here the CDR3 DNA reads TGTGCCAGCAGCTTGGATCTACAGTTGGGCGCCAATCAGCCCCAGCATTTT. Its translation: CASSLDLQLGANQPQHF.

The rearrangement joins TRBV27 to TRBJ2-1; perhaps D is TRBD1 or TRBD2 (7 bases each). V shed 5 bases and J shed 7 bases, with 21 bases lying between them. This CDR3 comprises 16 residues. From germline, CDR1 is MNHEY and CDR2 SMNVEV (reference sequence). The CDR3 nucleotides are TGTGCCAGCAGTAAAAACAGGGGCAGGGGAGGGAATGAGCAGTTCTTC. Translation: CASSKNRGRGGNEQFF.

The genes are TRBV7-2 and TRBJ2-7; 7 bases match TRBD2. The germline V gene has CDR1 SGHTA and CDR2 FQGNSA. V lost 7 bases to trimming and J lost 0 bases; unmatched junction nucleotides: 9. The CDR3 runs to 15 residues. Here the CDR3 DNA reads TGTGCCAGCACCTTTGGGGGGGACCCCTCCTACGAGCAGTACTTC. It codes for CASTFGGDPSYEQYF.

This clone occurred a few times. The chain is built from TRBV27 and TRBJ1-1, with 8 bases that match TRBD1. Looked up from germline, CDR1 is MNHEY and CDR2 is SMNVEV (reference sequence). This CDR3 has 13 residues. Losses at the gene ends were 4 bases for V and 8 bases for J; bases not matched to a gene: 6. The DNA of the CDR3 is TGTGCCAGCAGTTCTTCCGGACAGGGAGAAGCTTTCTTT. It translates to CASSSSGQGEAFF.